The rows below give T cell receptor beta chains drawn from one sample of a study of T cells in Graves' hyperthyroidism and ophthalmopathy. TCRdb re-called the multiplex PCR reads through MiXCR, storing one row per CDR3 protein. The profile shows 540,000 or so distinct CDR3 sequences, under 60% of them singletons. What was sequenced was peripheral blood or thyroid tissue (not recorded which). These receptors were obtained from an adult woman with Graves' disease, either hyperthyroidism or ophthalmopathy (not recorded which). Each CDR3 is given with its conserved first and last residue. The order of the fields is clone size, D gene, V gene, J gene, CDR3 DNA, CDR3 protein. The D gene is left open where the match is weak. Only some rows state a clone size, as once, few, many or a class for expanded clones.

clone size: NA
D gene: TRBD1
V gene: TRBV9
J gene: TRBJ2-2
CDR3 DNA: TGTGCCAGCAGACCCCTAACCGGGACAGGGCGTATCGGGGAGCTGTTTTTT
CDR3 protein: CASRPLTGTGRIGELFF

clone size: many
D gene: NA
V gene: TRBV20-1
J gene: TRBJ1-2
CDR3 DNA: TGCAGTGCTAGAGTGTGGTTAGCGTGGGTTTCGCGTGGCTACACCTTC
CDR3 protein: CSARVWLAWVSRGYTF

clone size: NA
D gene: NA
V gene: TRBV25-1
J gene: TRBJ1-2
CDR3 DNA: TGTGCCAGCAGTGCTAGAGGACCCGGCCCGGGTGGCTACACCTTC
CDR3 protein: CASSARGPGPGGYTF

clone size: many
D gene: NA
V gene: TRBV12-3/TRBV12-4
J gene: TRBJ2-5
CDR3 DNA: TGTGCCAGCAATGTTGCTGCCGTGGGGGTGAGAGAGACCCAGTACTTC
CDR3 protein: CASNVAAVGVRETQYF

clone size: many
D gene: NA
V gene: TRBV6-6
J gene: TRBJ1-5
CDR3 DNA: TGTGCCAGCAGTTCAGGACGCCAAACTCAGCCCCAGCATTTT
CDR3 protein: CASSSGRQTQPQHF

clone size: many
D gene: NA
V gene: TRBV20-1
J gene: TRBJ2-7
CDR3 DNA: TGCAGTGCTAGAGTTCTTAGACACACTGAGCAGTACTTC
CDR3 protein: CSARVLRHTEQYF

clone size: few
D gene: NA
V gene: TRBV28
J gene: TRBJ2-7
CDR3 DNA: TGTGCCAGCATTCAAGGAGGGGTGGATAACGAGCAGTACTTC
CDR3 protein: CASIQGGVDNEQYF

clone size: NA
D gene: NA
V gene: TRBV2
J gene: TRBJ2-7
CDR3 DNA: TGTGCCAGCAGCGAGCAGGGACTGAGCGCCTACGAGCAGTACTTC
CDR3 protein: CASSEQGLSAYEQYF

clone size: NA
D gene: TRBD2
V gene: TRBV2
J gene: TRBJ2-1
CDR3 DNA: TGTGCCAGCAGGCTGGAAGGACTAGCCACGGAGCAGTTCTTC
CDR3 protein: CASRLEGLATEQFF

clone size: few
D gene: TRBD1
V gene: TRBV7-2
J gene: TRBJ1-2
CDR3 DNA: TGTGCCAGCAGCTTTAGGGACAGCGCGGATGGCTACACCTTC
CDR3 protein: CASSFRDSADGYTF

clone size: NA
D gene: TRBD1
V gene: TRBV20-1
J gene: TRBJ2-7
CDR3 DNA: TGCAGTGCTAGAGATCGGAGACAGGGGGAGTACGAGCAGTACTTC
CDR3 protein: CSARDRRQGEYEQYF

clone size: NA
D gene: NA
V gene: TRBV7-9
J gene: TRBJ1-1
CDR3 DNA: TGTGCCAGCAGTCCTGACAGTCTAGAAGCTTTCTTT
CDR3 protein: CASSPDSLEAFF

clone size: NA
D gene: TRBD2
V gene: TRBV29-1
J gene: TRBJ2-7
CDR3 DNA: TGCAGCGTTGAAAAGGGGACTAGCGGGAGCGGTTACGAGCAGTACTTC
CDR3 protein: CSVEKGTSGSGYEQYF

clone size: NA
D gene: NA
V gene: TRBV12-3/TRBV12-4
J gene: TRBJ2-7
CDR3 DNA: TGTGCCAGCTACGGGGGAGCCTACGAGCAGTACTTC
CDR3 protein: CASYGGAYEQYF

clone size: NA
D gene: NA
V gene: TRBV20-1
J gene: TRBJ2-7
CDR3 DNA: TGCAGTGCTAGCCTCGGACAGTTGGGCGAGCAGTACTTC
CDR3 protein: CSASLGQLGEQYF

clone size: many
D gene: NA
V gene: TRBV10-3
J gene: TRBJ2-5
CDR3 DNA: TGTGCCATCAGCTCCGGGAAGGAAGAGACCCAGTACTTC
CDR3 protein: CAISSGKEETQYF

clone size: many
D gene: TRBD1
V gene: TRBV20-1
J gene: TRBJ2-7
CDR3 DNA: TGCAGTGCTACGCCTCGTAGGGGGCACGAGCAGTACTTC
CDR3 protein: CSATPRRGHEQYF

clone size: many
D gene: TRBD2
V gene: TRBV29-1
J gene: TRBJ2-5
CDR3 DNA: TGCAGCGTTGGTGCTAGCGGGAGGGAAGAGACCCAGTACTTC
CDR3 protein: CSVGASGREETQYF

clone size: many
D gene: NA
V gene: TRBV14
J gene: TRBJ1-1
CDR3 DNA: TGTGCCAGCAGCCAGGGCAGAGAAGCTTTCTTT
CDR3 protein: CASSQGREAFF

clone size: few
D gene: NA
V gene: TRBV7-9
J gene: TRBJ1-1
CDR3 DNA: TGTGCCAGCAGCTTAGACGGGTTTGAAGCTTTCTTT
CDR3 protein: CASSLDGFEAFF

clone size: many
D gene: NA
V gene: TRBV28
J gene: TRBJ2-7
CDR3 DNA: TGTGCCAGCAGTTTATGGGACAGCTACGAGCAGTACTTC
CDR3 protein: CASSLWDSYEQYF

clone size: NA
D gene: TRBD2
V gene: TRBV7-2
J gene: TRBJ2-5
CDR3 DNA: TGTGCCAGCAGCCCTCGAGGTAGCGGGAGTTTTGGTGAGACCCAGTACTTC
CDR3 protein: CASSPRGSGSFGETQYF

clone size: many
D gene: TRBD2
V gene: TRBV4-2
J gene: TRBJ2-1
CDR3 DNA: TGTGCCAGCAGCCAAGTCGCGAACGGGAGGGCCTACAATGAGCAGTTCTTC
CDR3 protein: CASSQVANGRAYNEQFF

clone size: few
D gene: NA
V gene: TRBV12-3/TRBV12-4
J gene: TRBJ1-2
CDR3 DNA: TGTGCCAGTGCCTTGGACTCATATGGCCACACCTTC
CDR3 protein: CASALDSYGHTF

clone size: NA
D gene: TRBD1
V gene: TRBV6-5
J gene: TRBJ1-1
CDR3 DNA: TGTGCCAGCAGCATAAAAGGGGGCACGATCACTGAAGCTTTCTTT
CDR3 protein: CASSIKGGTITEAFF

clone size: many
D gene: NA
V gene: TRBV13
J gene: TRBJ1-2
CDR3 DNA: TGTGCCAGCAGCTTTTCCGGGGACTATGGCTACACCTTC
CDR3 protein: CASSFSGDYGYTF

clone size: NA
D gene: NA
V gene: TRBV6-1
J gene: TRBJ2-5
CDR3 DNA: TGTGCCAGCAGCCTCCCGGGACAATTACAAGAGACCCAGTACTTC
CDR3 protein: CASSLPGQLQETQYF

clone size: NA
D gene: TRBD2
V gene: TRBV7-8
J gene: TRBJ2-7
CDR3 DNA: TGTGCCAGCAGCCCAACTAGCGGGGTCCCCTACGAGCAGTACTTC
CDR3 protein: CASSPTSGVPYEQYF

clone size: NA
D gene: TRBD1
V gene: TRBV28
J gene: TRBJ1-2
CDR3 DNA: TGTGCCAGCAGTTTATCGGGACAGCCGAGGGGCTATGGCTACACCTTC
CDR3 protein: CASSLSGQPRGYGYTF

clone size: few
D gene: NA
V gene: TRBV29-1
J gene: TRBJ2-2
CDR3 DNA: TGCAGCGTTGATACCGCAGGTTCAACCGGGGAGCTGTTTTTT
CDR3 protein: CSVDTAGSTGELFF

clone size: many
D gene: NA
V gene: TRBV4-1
J gene: TRBJ2-2
CDR3 DNA: TGCGCCAGCAGCTGGCCGGACACCGGGGAGCTGTTTTTT
CDR3 protein: CASSWPDTGELFF

clone size: NA
D gene: NA
V gene: TRBV20-1
J gene: TRBJ1-2
CDR3 DNA: TGCAGTGCTAGAGTACAGACTAACTATGGCTACACCTTC
CDR3 protein: CSARVQTNYGYTF

clone size: NA
D gene: NA
V gene: TRBV7-9
J gene: TRBJ2-5
CDR3 DNA: TGTGCCAGCACCTCACAGGGGGGGGAAGAGACCCAGTACTTC
CDR3 protein: CASTSQGGEETQYF

clone size: many
D gene: NA
V gene: TRBV10-3
J gene: TRBJ2-5
CDR3 DNA: TGTGCCATCGGTGGCGGAGGGACGTCACAAGAGACCCAGTACTTC
CDR3 protein: CAIGGGGTSQETQYF

clone size: many
D gene: NA
V gene: TRBV7-2
J gene: TRBJ2-6
CDR3 DNA: TGTGCCAGCAGCCAGCGACAGGGGGCCAACGTCCTGACTTTC
CDR3 protein: CASSQRQGANVLTF

clone size: many
D gene: NA
V gene: TRBV15
J gene: TRBJ2-3
CDR3 DNA: TGTGCCACCAGCACAAGGTCCCCAGATACGCAGTATTTT
CDR3 protein: CATSTRSPDTQYF

clone size: many
D gene: TRBD1
V gene: TRBV5-1
J gene: TRBJ1-2
CDR3 DNA: TGCGCCAGCAGCTTACCGACAGGGTTGGGGTATGGCTACACCTTC
CDR3 protein: CASSLPTGLGYGYTF

clone size: NA
D gene: NA
V gene: TRBV29-1
J gene: TRBJ2-7
CDR3 DNA: TGCAGCGTTCTGACTAGGTTCCTGGGGGAGCAGTACTTC
CDR3 protein: CSVLTRFLGEQYF

clone size: many
D gene: NA
V gene: TRBV4-1
J gene: TRBJ1-2
CDR3 DNA: TGCGCCAGCAGCCTAGGAACTCGCTATGGCTACACCTTC
CDR3 protein: CASSLGTRYGYTF

clone size: few
D gene: NA
V gene: TRBV5-1
J gene: TRBJ2-3
CDR3 DNA: TGCGCCAGTTCTTGGGGGGATACGCAGTATTTT
CDR3 protein: CASSWGDTQYF

clone size: NA
D gene: NA
V gene: TRBV25-1
J gene: TRBJ1-1
CDR3 DNA: TGTGCCAGCAGTGAGGGGACGTATCGCACTGAAGCTTTCTTT
CDR3 protein: CASSEGTYRTEAFF

clone size: NA
D gene: TRBD1
V gene: TRBV10-3
J gene: TRBJ2-5
CDR3 DNA: TGTGCCATCAAGCGACAGGGCGAGACCCAGTACTTC
CDR3 protein: CAIKRQGETQYF

clone size: NA
D gene: TRBD1
V gene: TRBV30
J gene: TRBJ1-1
CDR3 DNA: TGTGCCTGGAGCCGCGGACAGGGCGAAGCTTTCTTT
CDR3 protein: CAWSRGQGEAFF

clone size: NA
D gene: NA
V gene: TRBV7-9
J gene: TRBJ1-3
CDR3 DNA: TGTGCCAGCAGGCGGAGCGGCAGGGAAGGGCCCGGAAACACCATATATTTT
CDR3 protein: CASRRSGREGPGNTIYF

clone size: many
D gene: TRBD2
V gene: TRBV4-2
J gene: TRBJ2-7
CDR3 DNA: TGTGCCAGCAGCCCCTTAGCGGGCCGGACCTACGAGCAGTACTTC
CDR3 protein: CASSPLAGRTYEQYF

clone size: NA
D gene: TRBD2
V gene: TRBV7-2
J gene: TRBJ2-7
CDR3 DNA: TGTGCCAGCAGCTCGTATATTAGCGGGAGTCCGTACTTC
CDR3 protein: CASSSYISGSPYF

clone size: NA
D gene: TRBD1
V gene: TRBV25-1
J gene: TRBJ1-2
CDR3 DNA: TGTGCCAGCAGCATCCGGGACAGCTTTAACTATGGCTACACCTTC
CDR3 protein: CASSIRDSFNYGYTF

clone size: many
D gene: NA
V gene: TRBV6-1
J gene: TRBJ2-7
CDR3 DNA: TGTGCCAGCAGCTGGAATGCCAAGCACCCCGATGCCTACGAGCAGTACTTC
CDR3 protein: CASSWNAKHPDAYEQYF

clone size: NA
D gene: NA
V gene: TRBV12-3/TRBV12-4
J gene: TRBJ1-1
CDR3 DNA: TGTGCCAGCAGTTCCGCCCTAAGCTGCTGGCACAGAGATACACGGGGAACTGAAGCTTTCTTT
CDR3 protein: CASSSALSCWHRDTRGTEAFF

clone size: NA
D gene: NA
V gene: TRBV7-9
J gene: TRBJ1-1
CDR3 DNA: TGTGCCAGCAGCCGGGCAGGGACTGAAGCTTCCTTT
CDR3 protein: CASSRAGTEASF

clone size: NA
D gene: NA
V gene: TRBV20-1
J gene: TRBJ1-5
CDR3 DNA: TGCAGTGCTAGGAGTGGGGGGGCTCAGCCCCAGCATTTT
CDR3 protein: CSARSGGAQPQHF

clone size: NA
D gene: NA
V gene: TRBV11-2
J gene: TRBJ2-7
CDR3 DNA: TGTGCCAGCAGTTCTCAGGCTGGGTACGAGCAGTACTTC
CDR3 protein: CASSSQAGYEQYF

clone size: many
D gene: NA
V gene: TRBV7-3
J gene: TRBJ2-7
CDR3 DNA: TGTGCCAGCAGCTTGGGTCTGTTCCCCTACGAGCAGTACTTC
CDR3 protein: CASSLGLFPYEQYF